The source of this TCR beta chain is a study of T cell responses to AZD1222 COVID-19 vaccine. General study points: Just six AZD1222 recipients were seropositive at baseline.

This clone was seen a single time. Its antigen is still unknown. The repertoire was sequenced with immunoSEQ multiplex PCR; TCRdb's copy has only in-frame clones and lacks some. The sample consists of roughly 190,000 clones, more than 90% of them appearing once. Trimming stripped 4 bases from V and 0 bases from J, with 12 bases between. The length of the CDR3 is 15 residues. The germline V gene encodes CDR1 SGHRS and CDR2 YFSETQ. The receptor was derived from an adult who received the MenACWY meningococcal vaccine as a control. The rearrangement joins TRBV5-1 to TRBJ2-3, with a tentative D call TRBD1 (6 bases). Sequenced material: peripheral blood, taken 28 days after the second dose of the MenACWY control vaccine. The CDR3 sequence is CASSPDSPSTDTQYF. The CDR3 DNA reads as TGCGCCAGCAGCCCGGACAGCCCTAGCACAGATACGCAGTATTTT.